The 12 T cell receptor beta chains presented below share a single source sample, sequenced in a study of cytomegalovirus exposure and HLA in healthy donors. PCR was performed using 60 Vbeta and 13 Jbeta primers. Assay: immunoSEQ multiplex PCR; the TCRdb copy retains only in-frame clones and omits some. This table holds roughly 150,000 clones, about two thirds found once. The sequenced sample consisted of PBMCs. The receptors stem from a middle-aged man in good health and CMV-seronegative.

This clone has a handful of counts. The J gene is TRBJ2-7, the V gene TRBV7-2; possible D gene TRBD2, 6 bases. Trimming removed 3 bases from V and 4 bases from J, with 7 bases in between. Germline V gives CDR1 SGHTA, CDR2 FQGNSA. CDR3 length: 12 residues. The CDR3, as DNA: TGTGCCAGCAGCTTGAGCGGGTACGAGCAGTACTTC. Protein product: CASSLSGYEQYF.

The V call is TRBV19, the J call TRBJ1-1; TRBD1 matches at 8 bases. This CDR3 spans 13 amino acids. J lost 0 bases, V lost 8 bases, and 2 bases had no gene match. The germline V gene encodes CDR1 LNHDA and CDR2 SQIVND (reference sequence). CDR3 bases: TGTGCCAGTCGACAGGGGCTGAACACTGAAGCTTTCTTT. Its translation: CASRQGLNTEAFF.

A single count supports this clone. A read error may account for a junction end that differs from germline. CDR3 DNA sequence: TGCGCCAGCAGCCTACAGGGGGACGATGGCTACCCCTTC. It codes for CASSLQGDDGYPF. This sequence joins TRBV5-1 and TRBJ1-2; 8 bases line up with TRBD1. CDR1 and CDR2 from the germline V gene are SGHRS and YFSETQ. The CDR3 sequence is 13 residues long.

J is TRBJ2-7 and V is TRBV27; 9 nucleotides agree with TRBD1. Germline V gene data show CDR1 as MNHEY and CDR2 as SMNVEV (reference sequence). This CDR3 is built from 15 residues. After removal of 5 bases from V and 3 bases from J, the junction contained 8 bases not matched to a gene. The CDR3 region has the DNA TGTGCCAGCAGTCATCGGACAGGGGTGGGCTACGAGCAGTACTTC. This encodes CASSHRTGVGYEQYF.

The chain has TRBV27 and TRBJ2-2; 8 nucleotides match TRBD2. This CDR3 has 15 amino acids. The germline gives CDR1 MNHEY, CDR2 SMNVEV (reference sequence). V was pared by 6 bases and J by 0 bases, with 3 bases of the junction left unmatched. The CDR3 DNA follows: TGTGCCAGCAGGGTAGCGGGGACGAACACCGGGGAGCTGTTTTTT. Its translation: CASRVAGTNTGELFF.

In this sample, this clone turned up a few times. This chain joins TRBV5-1 and TRBJ1-2; D possibly corresponds to TRBD1 (5 bases). The CDR3 runs to 14 residues. Germline CDR1 SGHRS, CDR2 YFSETQ. V lost 0 bases and J 9 bases, leaving 15 bases between the germline ends. CDR3 protein: CASSLDWTITRYTF. In nucleotides, the CDR3 is TGCGCCAGCAGCTTGGATTGGACAATAACCCGCTACACCTTC.

This chain links TRBV5-1 with TRBJ2-1; possible D gene TRBD1, 5 bases. V was pared by 7 bases and J by 8 bases, with 19 bases between. This CDR3 has 14 amino acids. Germline values: CDR1 SGHRS, CDR2 YFSETQ. The CDR3 is CASHLGAGWDEQFF. CDR3 in DNA: TGCGCCAGCCACTTAGGGGCCGGATGGGATGAGCAGTTCTTC.

The rearrangement joins TRBV9 to TRBJ1-5, with D unresolved. Trimming removed 0 bases from V and 1 base from J, with 5 bases in between. The germline V gene encodes CDR1 SGDLS and CDR2 YYNGEE. CDR3 length equals 14 residues. The CDR3 loop is CASSVGASNQPQHF. As DNA, the CDR3 is TGTGCCAGCAGCGTAGGGGCAAGCAATCAGCCCCAGCATTTT.

The chain carries TRBV5-1 and TRBJ1-2; D is uncertain. This CDR3 comprises 17 residues. Germline V gene data show CDR1 as SGHRS and CDR2 as YFSETQ. Trimming cost V 0 bases and J 3 bases, with 18 bases left between them. CDR3 in DNA: TGCGCCAGCAGCTTGGGGATGGATAGCGAACATCACTATGGCTACACCTTC. Translation gives CASSLGMDSEHHYGYTF. Together with reference TRBV5-1 and TRBJ1-2, the CDR3 gives the full variable domain: KAGVTQTPRYLIKTRGQQVTLSCSPISGHRSVSWYQQTPGQGLQFLFEYFSETQRNKGNFPGRFSGRQFSNSRSEMNVSTLELGDSALYLCASSLGMDSEHHYGYTFGSGTRLTVV.

The J gene is TRBJ2-5, the V gene TRBV5-1; D unresolved. This CDR3 is 12 amino acids long. V lost 4 bases and J lost 4, with 8 bases in between. Germline loops: CDR1 SGHRS, CDR2 YFSETQ. The CDR3 spells CASSQESETQYF. The CDR3, as DNA: TGCGCCAGCAGCCAGGAATCAGAGACCCAGTACTTC.

A remark on this clone: Relative to the germline gene, one junction end is altered; a read error may explain this. This chain links TRBV7-9 with TRBJ1-1; 9 positions match TRBD1. The germline V gene encodes CDR1 SEHNR and CDR2 FQNEAQ (reference sequence). The CDR3 is made up of 15 amino acids. Here the CDR3 DNA reads TGTTCCAGCAGTTTCCCGACAGGGGGTGGCACTGAAGCTTTCTTT. The encoded protein is CSSSFPTGGGTEAFF.

This clone was seen a handful of times. The V gene is TRBV19, the J gene TRBJ1-4; 8 bases match TRBD1. Per germline, CDR1 LNHDA and CDR2 SQIVND (reference sequence). V lost 8 bases and J lost 6; bases outside the gene matches: 5. CDR3 length: 13 amino acids. The chain's CDR3 is CASSDRGDEKLFF. CDR3 coding DNA: TGTGCCAGTTCCGACAGGGGTGATGAAAAACTGTTTTTT.